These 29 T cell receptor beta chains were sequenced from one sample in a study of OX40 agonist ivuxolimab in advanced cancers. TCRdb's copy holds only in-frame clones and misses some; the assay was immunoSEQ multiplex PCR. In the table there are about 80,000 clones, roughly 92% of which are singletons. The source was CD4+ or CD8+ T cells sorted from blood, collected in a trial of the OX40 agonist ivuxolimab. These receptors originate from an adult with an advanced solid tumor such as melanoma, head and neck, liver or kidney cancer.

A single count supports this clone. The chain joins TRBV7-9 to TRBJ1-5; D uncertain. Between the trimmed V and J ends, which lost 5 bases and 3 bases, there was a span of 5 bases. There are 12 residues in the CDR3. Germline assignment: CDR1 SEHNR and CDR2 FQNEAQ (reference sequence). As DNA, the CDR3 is TGTGCCAGCAGCGACAACAATCAGCCCCAGCATTTT. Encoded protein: CASSDNNQPQHF.

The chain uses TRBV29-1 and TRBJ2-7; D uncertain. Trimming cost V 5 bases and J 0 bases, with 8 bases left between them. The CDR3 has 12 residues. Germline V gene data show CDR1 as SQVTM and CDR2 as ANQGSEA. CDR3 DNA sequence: TGCAGCGTTTTTGCGCACTCCTACGAGCAGTACTTC. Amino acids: CSVFAHSYEQYF.

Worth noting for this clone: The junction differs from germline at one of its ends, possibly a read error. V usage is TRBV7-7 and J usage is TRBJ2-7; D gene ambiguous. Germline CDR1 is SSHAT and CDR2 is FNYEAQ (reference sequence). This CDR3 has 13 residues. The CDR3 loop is CASSLMESYEQYF. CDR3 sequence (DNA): TGTGCTAGCAGCCTGATGGAGAGTTACGAGCAGTACTTC.

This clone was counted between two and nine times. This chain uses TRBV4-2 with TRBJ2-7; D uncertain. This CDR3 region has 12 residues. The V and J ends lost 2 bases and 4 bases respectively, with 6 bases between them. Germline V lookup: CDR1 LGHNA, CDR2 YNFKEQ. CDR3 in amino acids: CASSQSDYEQYF. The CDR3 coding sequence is TGTGCCAGCAGCCAATCCGATTACGAGCAGTACTTC.

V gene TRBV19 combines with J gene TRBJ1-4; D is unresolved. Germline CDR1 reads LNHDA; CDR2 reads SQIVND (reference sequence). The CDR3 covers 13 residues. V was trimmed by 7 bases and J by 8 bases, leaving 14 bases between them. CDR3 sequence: CASNDGHREKLFF. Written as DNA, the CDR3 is TGTGCCAGTAATGACGGTCATCGGGAAAAACTGTTTTTT. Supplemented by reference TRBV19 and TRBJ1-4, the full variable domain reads DGGITQSPKYLFRKEGQNVTLSCEQNLNHDAMYWYRQDPGQGLRLIYYSQIVNDFQKGDIAEGYSVSREKKESFPLTVTSAQKNPTAFYLCASNDGHREKLFFGSGTQLSVL.

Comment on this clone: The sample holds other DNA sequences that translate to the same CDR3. The CDR3 region has the DNA TGTGCCAGCAGCTTAGATCTTGGGACTAACCAAGAGACCCAGTACTTC. This encodes CASSLDLGTNQETQYF. The gene calls are TRBV11-3 and TRBJ2-5; 7 nucleotides agree with TRBD2. Unmatched junction bases numbered 4, after V lost 0 bases and J lost 0 bases. The V gene's germline CDR1 is SGHNT and CDR2 YENEEA. The CDR3 covers 16 residues.

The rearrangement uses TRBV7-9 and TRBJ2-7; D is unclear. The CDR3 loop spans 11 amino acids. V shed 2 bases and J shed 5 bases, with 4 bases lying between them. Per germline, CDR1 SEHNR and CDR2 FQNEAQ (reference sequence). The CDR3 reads CASSLRDEQYF. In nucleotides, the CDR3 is TGTGCCAGCAGCTTACGGGACGAGCAGTACTTC.

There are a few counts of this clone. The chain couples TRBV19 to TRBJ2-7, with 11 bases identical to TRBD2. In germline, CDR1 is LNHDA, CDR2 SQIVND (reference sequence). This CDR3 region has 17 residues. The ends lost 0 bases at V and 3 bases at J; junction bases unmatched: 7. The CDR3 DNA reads TGTGCCAGTAGTATAGATCCGACTAGCGGGAAGGTCTACGAGCAGTACTTC. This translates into CASSIDPTSGKVYEQYF. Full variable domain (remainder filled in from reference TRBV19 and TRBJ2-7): DGGITQSPKYLFRKEGQNVTLSCEQNLNHDAMYWYRQDPGQGLRLIYYSQIVNDFQKGDIAEGYSVSREKKESFPLTVTSAQKNPTAFYLCASSIDPTSGKVYEQYFGPGTRLTVT.

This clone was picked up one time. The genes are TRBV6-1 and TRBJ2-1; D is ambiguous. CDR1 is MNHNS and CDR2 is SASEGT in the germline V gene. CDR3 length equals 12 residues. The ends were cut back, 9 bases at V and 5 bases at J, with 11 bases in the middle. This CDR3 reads CARGTAHNEQFF. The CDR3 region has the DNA TGTGCCAGGGGAACAGCACACAATGAGCAGTTCTTC.

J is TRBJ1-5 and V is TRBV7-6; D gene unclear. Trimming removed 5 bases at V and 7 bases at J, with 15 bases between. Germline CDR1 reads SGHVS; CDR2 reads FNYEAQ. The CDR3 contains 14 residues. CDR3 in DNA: TGTGCCAGCAGCCTTTCTGGTGCGGACCAGCCCCAGCATTTT. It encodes CASSLSGADQPQHF.

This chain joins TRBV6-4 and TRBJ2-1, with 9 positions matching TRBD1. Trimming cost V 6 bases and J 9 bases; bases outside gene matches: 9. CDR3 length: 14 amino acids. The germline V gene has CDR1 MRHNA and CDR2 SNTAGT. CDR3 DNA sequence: TGTGCCAGCAGCCTCTTACAGGGGGCAGGTGAGCAGTTCTTC. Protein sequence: CASSLLQGAGEQFF.

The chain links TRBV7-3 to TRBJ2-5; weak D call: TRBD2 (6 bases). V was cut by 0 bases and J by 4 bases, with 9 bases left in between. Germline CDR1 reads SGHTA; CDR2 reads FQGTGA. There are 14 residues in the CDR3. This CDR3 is CASSLTGGGETQYF. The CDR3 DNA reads TGTGCCAGCAGCTTAACCGGGGGAGGAGAGACCCAGTACTTC.

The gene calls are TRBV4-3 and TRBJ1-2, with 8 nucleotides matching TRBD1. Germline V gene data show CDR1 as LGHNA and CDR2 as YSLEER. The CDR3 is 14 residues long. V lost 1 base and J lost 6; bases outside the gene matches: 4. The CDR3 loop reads CASSQGRGRDGYTF. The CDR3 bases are TGCGCCAGCAGCCAAGGCAGGGGGCGGGATGGCTACACCTTC.

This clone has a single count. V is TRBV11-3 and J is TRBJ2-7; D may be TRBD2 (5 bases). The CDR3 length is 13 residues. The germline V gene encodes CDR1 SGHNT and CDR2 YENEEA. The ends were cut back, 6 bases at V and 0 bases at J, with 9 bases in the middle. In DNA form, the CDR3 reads TGTGCCAGCAGGGGGAGCTACTCCTACGAGCAGTACTTC. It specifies CASRGSYSYEQYF.

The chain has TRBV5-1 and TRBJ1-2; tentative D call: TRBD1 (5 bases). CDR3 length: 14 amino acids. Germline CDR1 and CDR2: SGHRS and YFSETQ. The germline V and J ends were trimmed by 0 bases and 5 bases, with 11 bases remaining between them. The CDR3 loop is CASSLGGGFYGYTF. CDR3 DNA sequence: TGCGCCAGCAGCTTGGGTGGGGGTTTTTATGGCTACACCTTC.

CDR3 region: CASSPPAGRVTGELFF. The CDR3 DNA is TGTGCCAGCAGCCCCCCTGCCGGGAGGGTCACCGGGGAGCTGTTTTTT. V and J are TRBV7-2 and TRBJ2-2; 8 bases are shared with TRBD2. V shed 5 bases and J 4 bases; nucleotides not matched to a gene: 9. The CDR3 totals 16 residues. Germline values: CDR1 SGHTA, CDR2 FQGNSA.

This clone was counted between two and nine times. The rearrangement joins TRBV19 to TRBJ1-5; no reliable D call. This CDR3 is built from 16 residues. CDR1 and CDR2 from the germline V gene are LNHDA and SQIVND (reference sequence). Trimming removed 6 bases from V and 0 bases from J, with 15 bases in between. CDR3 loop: CASRLRIGNSNQPQHF. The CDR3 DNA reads TGTGCCAGTAGACTCCGAATAGGGAATAGCAATCAGCCCCAGCATTTT.

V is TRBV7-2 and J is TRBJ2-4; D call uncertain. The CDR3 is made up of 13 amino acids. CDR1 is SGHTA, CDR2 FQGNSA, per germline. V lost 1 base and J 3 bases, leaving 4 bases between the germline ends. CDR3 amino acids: CASSLVSKNIQYF. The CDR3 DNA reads TGTGCCAGCAGCTTAGTAAGCAAAAACATTCAGTACTTC.

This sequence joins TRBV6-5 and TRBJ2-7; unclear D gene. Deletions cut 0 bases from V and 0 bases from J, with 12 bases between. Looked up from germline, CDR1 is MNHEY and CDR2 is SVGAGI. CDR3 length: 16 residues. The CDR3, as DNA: TGTGCCAGCAGTTACTCCCCCAGGCTTAGCTCCTACGAGCAGTACTTC. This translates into CASSYSPRLSSYEQYF.

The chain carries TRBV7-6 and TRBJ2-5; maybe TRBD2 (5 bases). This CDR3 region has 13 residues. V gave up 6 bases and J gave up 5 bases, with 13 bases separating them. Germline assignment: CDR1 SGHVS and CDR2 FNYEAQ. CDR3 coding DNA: TGTGCCAGCAGACGCGGAGGATTTGAGACCCAGTACTTC. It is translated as CASRRGGFETQYF.

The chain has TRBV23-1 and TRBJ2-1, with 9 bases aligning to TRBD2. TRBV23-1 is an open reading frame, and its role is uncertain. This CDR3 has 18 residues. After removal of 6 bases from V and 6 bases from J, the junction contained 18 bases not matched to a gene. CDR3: CASSPGQPLAGVSNEQFF. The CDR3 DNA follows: TGCGCCAGCAGCCCGGGACAGCCTTTAGCGGGAGTCTCCAATGAGCAGTTCTTC.

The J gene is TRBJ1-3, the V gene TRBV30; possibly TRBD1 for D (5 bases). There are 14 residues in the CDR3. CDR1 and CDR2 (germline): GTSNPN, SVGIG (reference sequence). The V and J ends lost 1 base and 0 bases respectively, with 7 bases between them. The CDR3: CAWSADTSGNTIYF. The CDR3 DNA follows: TGTGCCTGGAGTGCGGACACCTCTGGAAACACCATATATTTT.

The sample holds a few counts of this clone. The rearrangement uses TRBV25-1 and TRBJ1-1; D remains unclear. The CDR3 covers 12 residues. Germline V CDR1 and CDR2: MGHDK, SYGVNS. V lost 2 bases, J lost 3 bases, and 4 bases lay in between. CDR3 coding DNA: TGTGCCAGCAGTGAAAGGCACACTGAAGCTTTCTTT. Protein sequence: CASSERHTEAFF.

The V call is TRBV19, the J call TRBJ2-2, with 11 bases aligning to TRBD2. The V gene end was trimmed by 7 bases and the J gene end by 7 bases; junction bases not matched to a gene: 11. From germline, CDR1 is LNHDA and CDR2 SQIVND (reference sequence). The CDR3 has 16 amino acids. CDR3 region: CASTDPGLAVHGELFF. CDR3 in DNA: TGTGCCAGTACAGATCCGGGACTAGCGGTTCACGGGGAGCTGTTTTTT.

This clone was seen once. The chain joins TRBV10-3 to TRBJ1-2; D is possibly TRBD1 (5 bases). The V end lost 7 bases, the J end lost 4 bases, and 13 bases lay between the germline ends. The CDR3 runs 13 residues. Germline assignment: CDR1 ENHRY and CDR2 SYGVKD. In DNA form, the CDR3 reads TGTGCCATCAACCCGCAGGGCCCCTATGGCTACACCTTC. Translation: CAINPQGPYGYTF.

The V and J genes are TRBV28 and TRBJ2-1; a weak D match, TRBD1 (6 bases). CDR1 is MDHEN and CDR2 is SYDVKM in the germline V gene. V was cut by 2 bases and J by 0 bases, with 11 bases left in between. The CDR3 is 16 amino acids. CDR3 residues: CASSLRQASSYNEQFF. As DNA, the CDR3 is TGTGCCAGCAGTTTAAGACAGGCAAGCTCCTACAATGAGCAGTTCTTC. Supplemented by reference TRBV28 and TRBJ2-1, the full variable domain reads DVKVTQSSRYLVKRTGEKVFLECVQDMDHENMFWYRQDPGLGLRLIYFSYDVKMKEKGDIPEGYSVSREKKERFSLILESASTNQTSMYLCASSLRQASSYNEQFFGPGTRLTVL.

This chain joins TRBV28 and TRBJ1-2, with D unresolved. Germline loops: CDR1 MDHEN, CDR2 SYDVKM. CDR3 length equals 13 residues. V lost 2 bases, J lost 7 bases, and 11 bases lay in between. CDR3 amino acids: CASSLASPVGYTF. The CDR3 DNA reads TGTGCCAGCAGTTTAGCGTCGCCGGTTGGCTACACCTTC.

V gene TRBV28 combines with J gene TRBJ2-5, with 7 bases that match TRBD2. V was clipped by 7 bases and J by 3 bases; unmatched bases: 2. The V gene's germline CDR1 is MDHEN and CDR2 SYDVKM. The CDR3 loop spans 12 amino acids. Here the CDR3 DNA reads TGTGCCAGCATGGGAGGGAAAGAGACCCAGTACTTC. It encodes CASMGGKETQYF.

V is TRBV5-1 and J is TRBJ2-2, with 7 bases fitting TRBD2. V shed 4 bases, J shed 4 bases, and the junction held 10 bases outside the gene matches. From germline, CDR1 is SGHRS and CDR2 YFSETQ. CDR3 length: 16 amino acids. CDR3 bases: TGCGCCAGCAGCCCTCTGGTGACGGGGGGCACCGGGGAGCTGTTTTTT. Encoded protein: CASSPLVTGGTGELFF.